One and the same sample provided the 10 T cell receptor beta chains below, sequenced in a study of CD8+ T cells in alopecia areata (dated by TCRdb to between 2017 and 2018). What the time point label conveys for this sample: baseline before oral tofacitinib. The receptor library was made with the immunoSEQ multiplex PCR assay. To provide template for TCR sequencing, every sample had RNA extracted and reverse transcribed into cDNA. The table was pulled from immuneACCESS by TCRdb, which kept in-frame rearrangements only. Such tables lose some clones; where checked, under half of the loss comes from unresolved V genes, and the rest has no known cause. The sample table shows around 250,000 clones, and roughly two thirds are seen once. The top ten clonotypes cover approximately 1.2% of the sample. The sequenced sample was CD4+ T cells sorted from blood, obtained at week 0. These receptors all come from a human donor with alopecia areata.

This clone appeared a single time. V usage is TRBV25-1 and J usage is TRBJ2-2; D call uncertain. Trimming took off 2 bases at V and 2 bases at J, with 9 bases between the two ends. The length of the CDR3 is 15 residues. Germline CDR1 and CDR2: MGHDK and SYGVNS. CDR3 region: CASSEQVANTGELFF. CDR3 in DNA: TGTGCCAGCAGTGAACAGGTTGCCAACACCGGGGAGCTGTTTTTT.

This sequence joins TRBV18 and TRBJ2-7; 8 bases align to TRBD1. Germline V gives CDR1 KGHSH, CDR2 LQKENI. With 3 bases clipped from V and 7 bases from J, the junction kept 5 bases outside the gene matches. The CDR3 has 13 amino acids. CDR3 sequence: CASSPQGAGEQYF. In DNA, the CDR3 is TGTGCCAGCTCACCCCAGGGGGCGGGGGAGCAGTACTTC.

The chain carries TRBV7-2 and TRBJ1-5; D call uncertain. The V end lost 0 bases, the J end lost 2 bases, and 5 bases lay between the germline ends. The CDR3 spans 14 residues. Per the germline V gene, CDR1 is SGHTA and CDR2 is FQGNSA. The CDR3 protein is CASSLAFGNQPQHF. In nucleotides, the CDR3 is TGTGCCAGCAGCTTAGCCTTCGGCAATCAGCCCCAGCATTTT.

This rearrangement joins TRBV2 to TRBJ2-5, with 14 bases identical to TRBD2. The CDR3 extends over 15 amino acids. Germline V lookup: CDR1 SNHLY, CDR2 FYNNEI. The trim removed 6 bases at V and 9 bases at J, leaving 9 bases unmatched. The CDR3 bases are TGTGCCAGCAGCCGGACTAGCGGGGGGCGCCCAGCCCAGTACTTC. Translation: CASSRTSGGRPAQYF.

The chain combines TRBV25-1 with TRBJ1-2, with no clear D. Deletions cut 3 bases from V and 4 bases from J, with 12 bases between. CDR1 and CDR2 from the germline V gene are MGHDK and SYGVNS. The CDR3 is 14 amino acids. The CDR3 DNA is TGTGCCAGCAGTGATTACGGTCAGGCCTATGGCTACACCTTC. Its translation is CASSDYGQAYGYTF.

This clone was observed a handful of times. The gene calls are TRBV4-1 and TRBJ2-7; the match to TRBD2 covers 7 bases. CDR3 length equals 16 residues. CDR1 MGHRA and CDR2 YSYEKL come from the germline V gene. The junction had 6 bases not matched to a gene; V was cut back by 1 base and J by 0 bases. The CDR3 region is CASSQVPSGSSYEQYF. CDR3 DNA: TGCGCCAGCAGCCAAGTCCCTAGCGGTAGCTCCTACGAGCAGTACTTC.

The rearrangement joins TRBV30 to TRBJ1-2; D gene unclear. V gave up 2 bases and J gave up 7 bases, with 11 bases separating them. Germline CDR1 and CDR2: GTSNPN and SVGIG (reference sequence). This CDR3 region has 12 residues. The CDR3 loop reads CAWSSLVGGYTF. The DNA for the CDR3 is TGTGCCTGGAGTTCCTTGGTTGGTGGCTACACCTTC.

This clone was found a few times. This chain connects TRBV29-1 to TRBJ2-1, with 13 bases fitting TRBD2. Losses at the gene ends were 3 bases for V and 4 bases for J; bases not matched to a gene: 6. This CDR3 contains 16 residues. Germline values: CDR1 SQVTM, CDR2 ANQGSEA. CDR3 loop: CSVDRLAGGYYNEQFF. DNA for the CDR3: TGCAGCGTTGATAGACTAGCGGGGGGTTATTACAATGAGCAGTTCTTC.

V usage is TRBV30 and J usage is TRBJ2-7; D not certain. V was pared by 1 base and J by 0 bases, with 10 bases between. Germline-derived CDR1 and CDR2 are GTSNPN and SVGIG (reference sequence). The CDR3 length is 14 residues. CDR3 DNA: TGTGCCTGGAGTGGCTCCCCGAGCTCCTACGAGCAGTACTTC. This translates into CAWSGSPSSYEQYF.

The chain couples TRBV29-1 to TRBJ1-4, with D unresolved. V gave up 5 bases and J gave up 4 bases, with 11 bases separating them. The CDR3 consists of 13 residues. Per germline, CDR1 SQVTM and CDR2 ANQGSEA. The CDR3 bases are TGCAGCGTTCTGGAGGGAGGTAATGAAAAACTGTTTTTT. It is translated as CSVLEGGNEKLFF.